Shown below are 5 T cell receptor beta chains from a single sample sequenced in a study of blood T cell repertoires in COVID-19. The repertoire was sequenced with immunoSEQ multiplex PCR; TCRdb's copy has only in-frame clones and lacks some. The table records under 75,000 clones, around 90% of them present only once. Sequencing was performed on peripheral blood. These receptors came from an elderly woman with active COVID-19.

The chain has TRBV4-2 and TRBJ1-1; D remains ambiguous. Trimming left V 6 bases short and J 4 bases short, with 12 bases between. Germline CDR1 LGHNA, CDR2 YNFKEQ. CDR3 length equals 13 residues. The CDR3 DNA sequence: TGTGCCAGCAGGGAGGCCCGGGCCACTGAAGCTTTCTTT. It yields the protein CASREARATEAFF.

This clone was counted a few times. This chain links TRBV19 with TRBJ1-5, with 9 bases identical to TRBD1. The CDR3 spans 14 residues. CDR1 and CDR2 (germline): LNHDA, SQIVND (reference sequence). V trimming: 6 bases; J trimming: 2 bases; junction bases outside the gene matches: 2. The CDR3 loop is CASRRTGGNQPQHF. The CDR3 coding sequence is TGTGCCAGTAGACGGACAGGGGGCAATCAGCCCCAGCATTTT.

The chain uses TRBV5-4 and TRBJ2-7; 8 bases are a match to TRBD2. Germline lookup yields CDR1 SGHNT and CDR2 YYREEE (reference sequence). The CDR3 length is 16 residues. The V gene end was trimmed by 3 bases and the J gene end by 0 bases; junction bases not matched to a gene: 8. This CDR3 is CASSSLIGTSSYEQYF. For the CDR3, the DNA is TGTGCCAGCAGCTCCCTGATTGGGACTAGCTCCTACGAGCAGTACTTC.

The chain recombines TRBV7-9 with TRBJ2-5; weak D call: TRBD2 (5 bases). The V end was cut by 3 bases, the J end by 2 bases, with 7 bases between. Germline values: CDR1 SEHNR, CDR2 FQNEAQ (reference sequence). CDR3 size: 13 residues. Here the CDR3 reads CASSFSGQETQYF. CDR3 nucleotides: TGTGCCAGCAGCTTTTCGGGGCAAGAGACCCAGTACTTC.

The rearrangement links TRBV19 to TRBJ2-3; 7 bases fit TRBD2. This CDR3 region has 13 residues. Looked up from germline, CDR1 is LNHDA and CDR2 is SQIVND (reference sequence). V was pared by 7 bases and J by 4 bases, with 5 bases of the junction left unmatched. This chain's CDR3 is CASTTSRADTQYF. CDR3 DNA: TGTGCCAGTACGACTAGCCGGGCAGATACGCAGTATTTT. Full variable domain (rest looked up from reference TRBV19 and TRBJ2-3): DGGITQSPKYLFRKEGQNVTLSCEQNLNHDAMYWYRQDPGQGLRLIYYSQIVNDFQKGDIAEGYSVSREKKESFPLTVTSAQKNPTAFYLCASTTSRADTQYFGPGTRLTVL.